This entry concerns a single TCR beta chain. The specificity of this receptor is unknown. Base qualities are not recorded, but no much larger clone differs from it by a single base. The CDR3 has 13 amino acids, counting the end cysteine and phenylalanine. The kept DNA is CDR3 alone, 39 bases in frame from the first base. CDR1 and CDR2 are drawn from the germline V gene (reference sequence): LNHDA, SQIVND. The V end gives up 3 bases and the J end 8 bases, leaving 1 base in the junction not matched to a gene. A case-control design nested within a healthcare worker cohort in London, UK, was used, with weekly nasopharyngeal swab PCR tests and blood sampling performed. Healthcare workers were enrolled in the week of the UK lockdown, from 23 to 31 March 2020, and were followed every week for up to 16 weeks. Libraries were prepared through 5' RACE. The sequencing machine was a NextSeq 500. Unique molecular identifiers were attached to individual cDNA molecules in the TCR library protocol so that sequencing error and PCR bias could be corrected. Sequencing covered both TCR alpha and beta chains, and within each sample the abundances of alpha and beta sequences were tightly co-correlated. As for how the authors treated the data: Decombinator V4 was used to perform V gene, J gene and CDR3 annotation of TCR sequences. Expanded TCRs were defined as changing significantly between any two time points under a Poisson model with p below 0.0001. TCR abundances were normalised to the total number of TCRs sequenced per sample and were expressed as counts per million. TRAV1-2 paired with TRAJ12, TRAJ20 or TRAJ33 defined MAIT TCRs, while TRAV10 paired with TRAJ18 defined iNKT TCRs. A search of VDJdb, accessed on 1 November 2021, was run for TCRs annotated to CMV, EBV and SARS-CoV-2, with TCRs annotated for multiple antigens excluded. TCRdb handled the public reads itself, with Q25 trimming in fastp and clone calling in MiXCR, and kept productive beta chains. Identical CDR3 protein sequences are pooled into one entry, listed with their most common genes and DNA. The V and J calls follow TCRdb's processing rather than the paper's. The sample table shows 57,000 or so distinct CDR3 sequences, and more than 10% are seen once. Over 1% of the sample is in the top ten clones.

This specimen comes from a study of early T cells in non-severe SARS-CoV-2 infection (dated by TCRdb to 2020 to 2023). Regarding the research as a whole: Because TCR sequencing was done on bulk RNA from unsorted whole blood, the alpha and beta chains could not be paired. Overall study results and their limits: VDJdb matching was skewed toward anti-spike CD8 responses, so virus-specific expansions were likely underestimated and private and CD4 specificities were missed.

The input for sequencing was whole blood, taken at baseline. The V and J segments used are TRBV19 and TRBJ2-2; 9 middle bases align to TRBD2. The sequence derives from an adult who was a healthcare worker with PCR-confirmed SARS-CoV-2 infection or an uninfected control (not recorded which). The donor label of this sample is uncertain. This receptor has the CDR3 CASSIGLAGELFF. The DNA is TGTGCCAGTAGTATCGGACTAGCGGGGGAGCTGTTTTTT. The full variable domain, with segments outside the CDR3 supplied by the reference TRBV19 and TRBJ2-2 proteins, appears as DGGITQSPKYLFRKEGQNVTLSCEQNLNHDAMYWYRQDPGQGLRLIYYSQIVNDFQKGDIAEGYSVSREKKESFPLTVTSAQKNPTAFYLCASSIGLAGELFFGEGSRLTVL.